This T cell receptor beta chain appears in the sequencing data of a study of cytomegalovirus exposure and HLA in healthy donors. Findings and limits, study-wide: In a later analysis, most CMV-associated TCR beta chains appeared HLA-restricted.

CDR3 size: 15 residues. The V end was cut by 5 bases, the J end by 1 base, with 9 bases between. Germline-derived CDR1 and CDR2 are SGHTA and FQGNSA. Both 60 Vbeta primers and 13 Jbeta primers went into the PCR. Produced via immunoSEQ multiplex PCR; TCRdb's table is partial and in-frame only. The sample has approximately 100,000 clones, 60% to 85% seen once; the top ten hold less than 3.5%. Comments on this clone: Antigen unknown.

This TCR was recovered from a female donor in good health and CMV-seronegative. The J gene is TRBJ2-6, the V gene TRBV7-2, with a possible D match to TRBD2 (5 bases). Input material: PBMCs. In DNA form, the CDR3 reads TGTGCCAGCAGCCTAGGGAGTTCTGGGGCCAACGTCCTGACTTTC. Protein: CASSLGSSGANVLTF. Using reference TRBV7-2 and TRBJ2-6 for the parts outside the CDR3, the full variable domain is GAGVSQSPSNKVTEKGKDVELRCDPISGHTALYWYRQSLGQGLEFLIYFQGNSAPDKSGLPSDRFSAERTGGSVSTLTIQRTQQEDSAVYLCASSLGSSGANVLTFGAGSRLTVL.